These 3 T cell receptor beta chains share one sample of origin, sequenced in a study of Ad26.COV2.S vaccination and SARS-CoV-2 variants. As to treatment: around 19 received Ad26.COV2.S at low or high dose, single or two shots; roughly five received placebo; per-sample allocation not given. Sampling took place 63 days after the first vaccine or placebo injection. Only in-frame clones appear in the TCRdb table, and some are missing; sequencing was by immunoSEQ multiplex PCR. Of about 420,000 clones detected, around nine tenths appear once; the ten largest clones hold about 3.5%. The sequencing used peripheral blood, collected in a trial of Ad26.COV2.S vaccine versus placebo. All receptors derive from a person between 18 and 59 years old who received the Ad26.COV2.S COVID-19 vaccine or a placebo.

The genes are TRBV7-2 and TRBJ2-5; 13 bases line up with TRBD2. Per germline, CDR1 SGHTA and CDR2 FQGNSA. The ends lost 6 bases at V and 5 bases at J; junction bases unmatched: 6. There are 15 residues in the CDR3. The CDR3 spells CASSRGLAGAETQYF. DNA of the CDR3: TGTGCCAGCAGTCGTGGACTAGCGGGGGCGGAGACCCAGTACTTC.

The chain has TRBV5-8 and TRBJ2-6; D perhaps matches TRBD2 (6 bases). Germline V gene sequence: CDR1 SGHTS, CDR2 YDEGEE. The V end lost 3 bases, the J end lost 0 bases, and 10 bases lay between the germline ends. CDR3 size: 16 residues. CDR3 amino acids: CASSWGDLSGANVLTF. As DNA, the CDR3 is TGTGCCAGCAGCTGGGGGGATCTCTCTGGGGCCAACGTCCTGACTTTC.

The CDR3 region is CASSEFRGQGTGEQYF. The CDR3 DNA is TGTGCCAGCAGTGAATTCCGGGGACAGGGTACGGGCGAGCAGTACTTC. The V gene is TRBV6-1, the J gene TRBJ2-7; the match to TRBD1 covers 9 bases. Germline V gives CDR1 MNHNS, CDR2 SASEGT. V lost 2 bases to trimming and J lost 6 bases; unmatched junction nucleotides: 11. This CDR3 contains 16 residues.